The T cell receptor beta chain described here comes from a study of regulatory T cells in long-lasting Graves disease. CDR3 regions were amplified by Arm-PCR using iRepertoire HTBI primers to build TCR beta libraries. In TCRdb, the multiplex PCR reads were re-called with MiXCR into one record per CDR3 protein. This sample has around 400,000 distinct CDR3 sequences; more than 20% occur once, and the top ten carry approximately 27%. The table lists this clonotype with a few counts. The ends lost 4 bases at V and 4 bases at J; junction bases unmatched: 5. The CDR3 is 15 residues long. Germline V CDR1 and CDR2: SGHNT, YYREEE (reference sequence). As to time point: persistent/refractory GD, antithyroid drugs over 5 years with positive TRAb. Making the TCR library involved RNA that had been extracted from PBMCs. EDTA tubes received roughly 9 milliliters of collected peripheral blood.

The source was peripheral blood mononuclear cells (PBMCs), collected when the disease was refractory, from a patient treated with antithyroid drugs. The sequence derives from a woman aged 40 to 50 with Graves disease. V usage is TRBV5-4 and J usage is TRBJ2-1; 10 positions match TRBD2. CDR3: CASSRTSGMYNEQFF. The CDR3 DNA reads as TGTGCCAGCAGCCGGACTAGCGGAATGTACAATGAGCAGTTCTTC.